These 14 T cell receptor beta chains came from one sample sequenced in a study of T-cell reconstitution after alpha-beta-depleted transplantation in children. Unique molecular identifiers featured in how the TCRbeta library was prepared. One entry per CDR3 protein, called by TCRdb with MiXCR from the PCR reads. This sample carries around 100,000 distinct CDR3 sequences, about a tenth of them seen once, and the ten largest clones take under 40%. The sample in question was PBMCs, obtained before TCRalphabeta/CD19-depleted stem cell transplant. Every receptor here comes from a boy younger than 10 with acute lymphoblastic leukemia, due to receive a stem cell transplant.

This clonotype was seen a handful of times. The CDR3 loop reads CASSFRWDRPYGYTF. The CDR3 bases are TGTGCCAGCAGTTTTAGGTGGGACAGACCCTATGGCTACACCTTC. The chain carries TRBV12-3 or TRBV12-4 and TRBJ1-2, with 7 positions matching TRBD1. V was clipped by 3 bases and J by 4 bases; unmatched bases: 8. This CDR3 spans 15 amino acids.

This clonotype was observed a few times. The chain has TRBV5-1 and TRBJ2-3; 8 positions match TRBD1. Unmatched junction bases numbered 1, after V lost 6 bases and J lost 1 base. The CDR3 sequence is 13 residues long. Germline values: CDR1 SGHRS, CDR2 YFSETQ. Written as DNA, the CDR3 is TGCGCCAGCACGACAGGGGGCACAGATACGCAGTATTTT. Protein: CASTTGGTDTQYF.

The sample holds many counts of this clonotype. This sequence joins TRBV5-6 and TRBJ2-7, with 11 positions matching TRBD2. Germline trimming cut 3 bases from V and 2 bases from J; bases unmatched to any gene: 4. This CDR3 contains 15 residues. Germline V CDR1 and CDR2: SGHDT, YYEEEE. CDR3 sequence: CASSSGTSGPYEQYF. The CDR3 DNA is TGTGCCAGCAGCTCCGGGACTAGCGGCCCCTACGAGCAGTACTTC.

This clonotype turned up a few times. The gene calls are TRBV20-1 and TRBJ2-7; 11 bases fit TRBD2. The J segment lost 3 bases and the V segment lost 3 bases, leaving 4 bases of the junction unmatched. The length of the CDR3 is 14 residues. The V gene's germline CDR1 is DFQATT and CDR2 SNEGSKA (reference sequence). CDR3 coding DNA: TGCAGTGCTAGGCGGGGGACTAGCGGCTACGAGCAGTACTTC. Its translation: CSARRGTSGYEQYF.

The rearrangement uses TRBV5-1 and TRBJ2-1; perhaps TRBD1 as D (8 bases). Germline V gene data show CDR1 as SGHRS and CDR2 as YFSETQ. V was shortened by 4 bases and J by 8 bases, with 16 bases between the two germline ends. The CDR3 runs 14 residues. CDR3 sequence reads: CASSLYRGGDEQFF. The CDR3 DNA follows: TGCGCCAGCAGCCTGTACAGGGGGGGGGATGAGCAGTTCTTC. The variable domain in full, with the rest retrieved from reference TRBV5-1 and TRBJ2-1, is KAGVTQTPRYLIKTRGQQVTLSCSPISGHRSVSWYQQTPGQGLQFLFEYFSETQRNKGNFPGRFSGRQFSNSRSEMNVSTLELGDSALYLCASSLYRGGDEQFFGPGTRLTVL.

This clonotype has ten or more counts. DNA for the CDR3: TGTGCCAGCAGTTTAGCGCTCTGGACTAGCGGGAGGAGGTATGAGCAGTTCTTC. This encodes CASSLALWTSGRRYEQFF. The chain is built from TRBV12-3 or TRBV12-4 and TRBJ2-1; 14 bases agree with TRBD2. The CDR3 is 18 amino acids. After removal of 0 bases from V and 8 bases from J, the junction contained 9 bases not matched to a gene.

This clonotype was picked up a small number of times. This sequence joins TRBV6-1 and TRBJ2-2; weak D call: TRBD2 (5 bases). The V end lost 4 bases, the J end lost 7 bases, and 13 bases lay between the germline ends. Germline CDR1 reads MNHNS; CDR2 reads SASEGT. The length of the CDR3 is 14 residues. CDR3 residues: CASSVTGMVGELFF. In DNA, the CDR3 is TGTGCCAGCAGTGTTACCGGGATGGTCGGGGAGCTGTTTTTT.

The sample holds a few counts of this clonotype. The chain couples TRBV19 to TRBJ2-1; D might be TRBD1 (5 bases). Trimming shortened V by 0 bases and J by 4 bases, and 10 bases separated the two germline ends. The germline CDR1 and CDR2 sequences are LNHDA and SQIVND (reference sequence). This CDR3 is built from 15 residues. DNA of the CDR3: TGTGCCAGTAGTATAGATCAGGGCGCTTACAATGAGCAGTTCTTC. Its protein is CASSIDQGAYNEQFF. Full variable domain (missing parts from reference TRBV19 and TRBJ2-1): DGGITQSPKYLFRKEGQNVTLSCEQNLNHDAMYWYRQDPGQGLRLIYYSQIVNDFQKGDIAEGYSVSREKKESFPLTVTSAQKNPTAFYLCASSIDQGAYNEQFFGPGTRLTVL.

This clonotype occurred a few times. The gene calls are TRBV6-5 and TRBJ2-1, with TRBD2 matching 14 bases. The CDR3 spans 16 residues. The J segment lost 7 bases and the V segment lost 7 bases, leaving 9 bases of the junction unmatched. Germline V gene lookup returns CDR1 MNHEY and CDR2 SVGAGI. CDR3 sequence: CASTYRTSGRRNEQFF. Here the CDR3 DNA reads TGTGCCAGCACCTACCGGACTAGCGGGAGGAGGAATGAGCAGTTCTTC.

The chain is built from TRBV3-1 and TRBJ2-3, with no clear D. This CDR3 is built from 14 residues. V lost 4 bases and J lost 2, with 10 bases in between. The germline V gene encodes CDR1 LGHDT and CDR2 YNNKEL (reference sequence). The CDR3 DNA reads as TGTGCCAGCAGCCGGACCGCTGACACAGATACGCAGTATTTT. Translation gives CASSRTADTDTQYF.

This clonotype was counted ten times or more. The V and J genes are TRBV7-9 and TRBJ1-3; D gene uncertain. Germline assignment: CDR1 SEHNR and CDR2 FQNEAQ (reference sequence). The CDR3 has 15 amino acids. V lost 5 bases and J lost 2, with 13 bases in between. This CDR3 reads CASSPTRFTGNTIYF. CDR3 nucleotides: TGTGCCAGCAGCCCTACGCGCTTCACTGGAAACACCATATATTTT.

The V call is TRBV27, the J call TRBJ2-3; D gene uncertain. V dropped 0 bases and J dropped 3 bases, with 10 bases sitting between them. Looked up from germline, CDR1 is MNHEY and CDR2 is SMNVEV (reference sequence). The length of the CDR3 is 15 residues. DNA for the CDR3: TGTGCCAGCAGTTTATCAAGTGGTGCGACAGATACGCAGTATTTT. This translates into CASSLSSGATDTQYF.

This sequence joins TRBV5-6 and TRBJ1-6; D unclear. CDR3 length equals 16 residues. From germline, CDR1 is SGHDT and CDR2 YYEEEE. V lost 5 bases to trimming and J lost 4 bases, with 16 bases between them. The chain's CDR3 is CASRYRGSTYNSPLHF. In DNA, the CDR3 is TGTGCCAGCAGGTACCGCGGGTCGACTTATAATTCACCCCTCCACTTT.

This clonotype was recorded many times. The chain employs TRBV7-9 and TRBJ2-3, with 11 positions matching TRBD2. In germline, CDR1 is SEHNR, CDR2 FQNEAQ (reference sequence). V trimming: 2 bases; J trimming: 6 bases; junction bases outside the gene matches: 4. The CDR3 has 15 residues. The chain's CDR3 is CASSLLVAGGDTQYF. The CDR3 nucleotides read TGTGCCAGCAGCTTATTAGTAGCGGGAGGGGATACGCAGTATTTT. Based on the CDR3 plus reference TRBV7-9 and TRBJ2-3, the full variable domain is DTGVSQNPRHKITKRGQNVTFRCDPISEHNRLYWYRQTLGQGPEFLTYFQNEAQLEKSRLLSDRFSAERPKGSFSTLEIQRTEQGDSAMYLCASSLLVAGGDTQYFGPGTRLTVL.